Shown below are 3 T cell receptor beta chains from a single sample sequenced in a study of T cell responses to AZD1222 COVID-19 vaccine (TCRdb year 2021). In light of the paper, this sample's time point label describes: baseline before first vaccination. Library generation was performed with the immunoSEQ multiplex PCR assay. TCRdb obtained this table from immuneACCESS and retained in-frame rearrangements with V and J assigned. These tables miss some clones; where compared with another copy, unresolved V genes account for less than half of the shortfall, and the remainder is unexplained. The sample data list tens of thousands of clones, and around 85% of these were observed just once. Roughly 6.5% of the sample goes to the ten largest clones. Specimen: peripheral blood, collected on day 0 of AZD1222 vaccination. These receptors all come from an adult in good health.

This clone is a singleton in its sample. The rearrangement joins TRBV5-1 to TRBJ2-2; D perhaps matches TRBD2 (5 bases). Between the trimmed V and J ends, which lost 2 bases and 4 bases, there was a span of 12 bases. The CDR3 length is 15 residues. Germline assignment: CDR1 SGHRS and CDR2 YFSETQ. For the CDR3, the DNA is TGCGCCAGCAGCTTTTTATCGGGGAGCACCGGGGAGCTGTTTTTT. This codes for CASSFLSGSTGELFF.

The genes are TRBV6-6 and TRBJ1-1, with TRBD1 matching 9 bases. V lost 7 bases and J lost 2; bases outside the gene matches: 5. Germline V gene sequence: CDR1 MNHNY, CDR2 SVGAGI (reference sequence). The CDR3 contains 14 residues. This CDR3 reads CASKEGQGNTEAFF. CDR3 DNA: TGTGCCAGCAAGGAGGGACAGGGAAACACTGAAGCTTTCTTT.

This clone occurred a few times. Other DNA variants within this sample encode the same CDR3. The chain combines TRBV6-2 or TRBV6-3 with TRBJ1-4; D ambiguous. The V end lost 0 bases, the J end lost 0 bases, and 5 bases lay between the germline ends. Germline V CDR1 and CDR2: MNHEY, SVGEGT. The CDR3 extends over 15 amino acids. Here the CDR3 DNA reads TGTGCCAGCAGTTACTCCGGGGCAACTAATGAAAAACTGTTTTTT. Amino acid sequence: CASSYSGATNEKLFF.